This note documents a single T cell receptor beta chain sequence. The data are from a study of monozygotic twins with inflammatory bowel disease. The CDR3 has 14 residues. Germline V gene sequence: CDR1 DFQATT, CDR2 SNEGSKA (reference sequence). TCRdb reanalyzed the 5' RACE reads, giving one entry per CDR3 protein sequence and no DNA. The sample's table shows about 300,000 distinct CDR3 sequences. V usage is TRBV20-1 and J usage is TRBJ1-1. The source material was blood. The clonotype was recovered from a human donor with ulcerative colitis or Crohn's disease, or a healthy co-twin of an affected twin (not recorded which). The CDR3 spells CSAREAGGGTEAFF.